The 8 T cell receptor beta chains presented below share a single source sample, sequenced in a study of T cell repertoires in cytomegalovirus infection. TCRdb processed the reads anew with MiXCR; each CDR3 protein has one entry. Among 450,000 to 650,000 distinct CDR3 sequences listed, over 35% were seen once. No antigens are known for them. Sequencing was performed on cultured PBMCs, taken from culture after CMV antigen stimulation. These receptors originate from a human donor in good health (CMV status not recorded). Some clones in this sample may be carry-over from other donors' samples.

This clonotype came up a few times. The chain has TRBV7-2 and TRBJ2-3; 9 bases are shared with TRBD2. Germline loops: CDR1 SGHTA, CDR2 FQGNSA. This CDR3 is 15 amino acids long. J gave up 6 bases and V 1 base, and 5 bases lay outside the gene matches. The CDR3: CASSLGGLASDTQYF. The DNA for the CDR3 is TGTGCCAGCAGCTTAGGGGGACTAGCTTCTGATACGCAGTATTTT.

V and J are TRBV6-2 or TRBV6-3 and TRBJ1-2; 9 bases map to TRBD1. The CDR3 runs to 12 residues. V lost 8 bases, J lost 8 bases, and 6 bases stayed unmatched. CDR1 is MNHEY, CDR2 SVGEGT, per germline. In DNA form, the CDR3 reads TGTGCCAGCCGGGACAGGGAGCGGGGCTACACCTTC. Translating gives CASRDRERGYTF.

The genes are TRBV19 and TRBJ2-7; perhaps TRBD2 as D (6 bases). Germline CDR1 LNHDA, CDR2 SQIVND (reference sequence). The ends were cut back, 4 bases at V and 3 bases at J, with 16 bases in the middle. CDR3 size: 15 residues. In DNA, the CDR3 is TGTGCCAGTAGTACCACTGGGGGGACCCACTACGAGCAGTACTTC. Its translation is CASSTTGGTHYEQYF. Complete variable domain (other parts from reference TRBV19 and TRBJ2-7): DGGITQSPKYLFRKEGQNVTLSCEQNLNHDAMYWYRQDPGQGLRLIYYSQIVNDFQKGDIAEGYSVSREKKESFPLTVTSAQKNPTAFYLCASSTTGGTHYEQYFGPGTRLTVT.

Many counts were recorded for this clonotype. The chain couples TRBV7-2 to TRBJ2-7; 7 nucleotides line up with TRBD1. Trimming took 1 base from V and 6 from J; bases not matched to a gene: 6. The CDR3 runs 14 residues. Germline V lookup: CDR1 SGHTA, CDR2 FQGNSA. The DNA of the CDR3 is TGTGCCAGCAGCTTAGGCGACAGGGTGGCCGAGCAGTACTTC. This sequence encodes CASSLGDRVAEQYF.

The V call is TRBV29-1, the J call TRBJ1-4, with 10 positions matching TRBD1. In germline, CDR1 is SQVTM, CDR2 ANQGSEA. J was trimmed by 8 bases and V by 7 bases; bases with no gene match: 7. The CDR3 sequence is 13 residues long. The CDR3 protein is CSAQGQGLEKLFF. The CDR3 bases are TGCAGCGCGCAGGGACAGGGGTTAGAAAAACTGTTTTTT.

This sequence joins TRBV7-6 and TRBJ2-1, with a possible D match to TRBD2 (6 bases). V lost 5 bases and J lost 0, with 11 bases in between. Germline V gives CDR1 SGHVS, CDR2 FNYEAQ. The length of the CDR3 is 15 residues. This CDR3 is CASSPAGSSYNEQFF. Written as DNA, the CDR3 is TGTGCCAGCAGCCCAGCGGGTAGCTCCTACAATGAGCAGTTCTTC.

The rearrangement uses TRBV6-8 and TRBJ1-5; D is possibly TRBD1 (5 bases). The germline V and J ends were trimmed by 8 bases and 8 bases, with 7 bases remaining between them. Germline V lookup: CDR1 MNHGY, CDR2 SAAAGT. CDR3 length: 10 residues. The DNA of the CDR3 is TGTGCCAGCGGGGCTAAGCCCCAGCATTTT. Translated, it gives CASGAKPQHF.

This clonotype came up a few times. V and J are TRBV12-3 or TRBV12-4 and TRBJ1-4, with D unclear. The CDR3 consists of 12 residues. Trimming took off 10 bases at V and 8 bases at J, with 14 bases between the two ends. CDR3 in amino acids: CATKGFDEKLFF. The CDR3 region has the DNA TGTGCCACCAAGGGTTTCGACGAAAAACTGTTTTTT.